This T cell receptor (beta chain) was retrieved from a study of blood T cell repertoires in COVID-19 (dated by TCRdb to 2018 to 2021). As for the study more broadly: The collaborator samples originated in the United States, Italy and Spain and spanned the acute and convalescent phases of COVID-19. The material from the prospective study consisted of cDNA or gDNA derived from T cells, B-cell-depleted T cells, or PBMCs. Subjects who had been exposed to COVID-19, were actively infected with it, or had recovered from it provided the deeply sampled blood TCRbeta repertoires that made up the dataset. The repertoires were released in a freely available public database meant as a resource for research on the immune response to SARS-CoV-2. The samples were drawn from two sources: the first 160 participants of the ongoing ImmuneRACE study, and about 1,300 subjects contributed by 6 global collaborators. The sample metadata nearly always contained a de-identified subject ID, COVID-19 status, age in years and sex. HLA class I and class II types, where available, came from metadata supplied by the sample provider rather than from assay-based typing.

TCRbeta CDR3 regions were amplified from genomic DNA by means of the immunoSEQ Assay, a bias-controlled multiplex PCR. The source study handled its data this way. Nucleated cell counts per sample were estimated from amplification of reference gene primers within the assay. To quantify the absolute abundance of each unique TCRbeta CDR3 rearrangement, sequence reads were collapsed and filtered. For each sample, productive Simpson clonality was calculated as the square root of Simpson's diversity index over productive rearrangements. As stored in TCRdb, this immuneACCESS dataset retains in-frame rearrangements with V and J assigned. A fraction of the clones does not appear; measured against another copy, unresolved V genes explain less than half of the discrepancy, and the remainder lacks a known reason. V and J calls and clone size are those listed in that table; D and trimming were worked out from the DNA. This sample is represented by roughly 500,000 clones; roughly 90% of them were singletons. The ten largest clones represent 1.8% of the sample.

In the prospective study, participants were roughly 18 to 90 years old, resided in about 25 geographic areas of the United States, and were enrolled through a virtual design. In the prospective study, participants were assigned to cohorts based on the clinical history participants reported in a screening survey and a study questionnaire. ImmuneRACE Cohort 3 recovered participants were defined by two consecutive negative NP/OP PCR tests, healthcare professional clearance, or symptom resolution. Mobile phlebotomists in the prospective study collected whole blood, serum and a nasopharyngeal or oropharyngeal swab from every participant. Participants in the prospective study had the option to provide additional blood draws and questionnaires over an approximately 2-month period. Blood samples from the prospective study were shipped frozen or at room temperature prior to DNA extraction. Beyond this particular receptor, the publication reports: The quantity of clinical and demographic metadata differed by source and by participant and was supplied without curation.

Concerning this clone: The antigen it recognizes is unknown. One base away there is no much larger clone; base qualities are not given.

This receptor was obtained from a woman in her 40s who had recovered from COVID-19. The sample comprised PBMCs or T cells enriched from blood (not recorded which).

The nucleotide sequence is TGTGCCAGCAGCTTCCGGAGGAGCTCCTACGAGCAGTACTTC. Its protein is CASSFRRSSYEQYF. This chain joins TRBV5-8 to TRBJ2-7, with TRBD2 tentatively as D gene (5 bases match). The CDR3 runs 14 amino acids, cysteine and phenylalanine included. The kept DNA is CDR3 alone, 42 bases in frame from the first base. The V and J ends are trimmed by 2 bases and 0 bases, leaving 9 bases between them. Looking up the germline V gene yields CDR1 SGHTS and CDR2 YDEGEE.